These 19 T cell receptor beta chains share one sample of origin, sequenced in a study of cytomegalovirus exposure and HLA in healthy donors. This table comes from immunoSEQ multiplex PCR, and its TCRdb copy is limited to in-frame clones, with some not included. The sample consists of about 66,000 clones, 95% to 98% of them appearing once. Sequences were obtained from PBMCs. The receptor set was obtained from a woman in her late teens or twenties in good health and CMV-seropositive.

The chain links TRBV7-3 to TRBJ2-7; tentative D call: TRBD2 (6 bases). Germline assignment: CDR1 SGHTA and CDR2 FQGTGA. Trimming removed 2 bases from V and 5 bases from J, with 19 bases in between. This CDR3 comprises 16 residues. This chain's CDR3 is CASSLALGGTGDEQYF. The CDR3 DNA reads TGTGCCAGCAGCTTAGCTTTGGGCGGGACCGGCGACGAGCAGTACTTC.

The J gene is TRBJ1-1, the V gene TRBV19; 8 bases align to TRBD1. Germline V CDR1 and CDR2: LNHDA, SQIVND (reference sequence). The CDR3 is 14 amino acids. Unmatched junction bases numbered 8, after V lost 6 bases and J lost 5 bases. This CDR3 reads CASRDLTGGTEAFF. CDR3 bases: TGTGCCAGTAGAGACCTCACAGGGGGTACTGAAGCTTTCTTT.

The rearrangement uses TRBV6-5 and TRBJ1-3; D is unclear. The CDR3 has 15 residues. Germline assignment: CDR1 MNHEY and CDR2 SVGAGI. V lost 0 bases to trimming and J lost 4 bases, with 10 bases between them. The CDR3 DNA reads TGTGCCAGCAGTTACTCGACTAGTAGGGGAAACACCATATATTTT. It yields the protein CASSYSTSRGNTIYF.

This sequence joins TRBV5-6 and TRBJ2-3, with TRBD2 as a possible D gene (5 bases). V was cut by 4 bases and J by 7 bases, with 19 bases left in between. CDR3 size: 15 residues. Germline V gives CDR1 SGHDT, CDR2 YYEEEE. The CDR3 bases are TGTGCCAGCAGCCCCCTCCTGGGGAGCGCGAATACGCAGTATTTT. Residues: CASSPLLGSANTQYF.

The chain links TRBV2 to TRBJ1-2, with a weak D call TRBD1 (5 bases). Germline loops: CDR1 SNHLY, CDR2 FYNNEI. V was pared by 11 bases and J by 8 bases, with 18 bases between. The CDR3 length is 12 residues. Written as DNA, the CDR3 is TGTGCCGGCACCCCGGGGGTGGGCGGCTACACCTTC. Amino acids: CAGTPGVGGYTF.

Written as DNA, the CDR3 is TGTGCCACCAGCAGCACCCCCATAGCGGGAGGATACAATGAGCAGTTCTTC. This codes for CATSSTPIAGGYNEQFF. V is TRBV15 and J is TRBJ2-1, with 10 bases fitting TRBD2. From germline, CDR1 is LNHNV and CDR2 YYDKDF (reference sequence). This CDR3 is 17 amino acids long. V lost 3 bases to trimming and J lost 4 bases; unmatched junction nucleotides: 9.

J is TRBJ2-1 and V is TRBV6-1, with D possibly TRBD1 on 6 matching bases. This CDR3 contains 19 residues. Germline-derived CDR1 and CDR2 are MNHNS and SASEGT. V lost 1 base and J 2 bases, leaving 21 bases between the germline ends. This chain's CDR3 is CASSEGVGHGQGPYNEQFF. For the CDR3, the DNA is TGTGCCAGCAGTGAAGGGGTAGGGCATGGGCAGGGGCCCTACAATGAGCAGTTCTTC.

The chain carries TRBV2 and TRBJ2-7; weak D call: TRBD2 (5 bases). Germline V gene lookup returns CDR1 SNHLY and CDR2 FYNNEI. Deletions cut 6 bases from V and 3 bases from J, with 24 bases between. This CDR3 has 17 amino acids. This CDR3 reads CASSEDFTDYLSYEQYF. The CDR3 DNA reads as TGTGCCAGCAGCGAGGACTTTACAGATTACCTCAGCTACGAGCAGTACTTC.

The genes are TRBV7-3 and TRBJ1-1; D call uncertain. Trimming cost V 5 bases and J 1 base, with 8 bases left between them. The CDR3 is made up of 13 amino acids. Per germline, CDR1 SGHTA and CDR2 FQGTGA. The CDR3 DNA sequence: TGTGCCAGCAGCACCCGGGGGAACACTGAAGCTTTCTTT. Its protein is CASSTRGNTEAFF.

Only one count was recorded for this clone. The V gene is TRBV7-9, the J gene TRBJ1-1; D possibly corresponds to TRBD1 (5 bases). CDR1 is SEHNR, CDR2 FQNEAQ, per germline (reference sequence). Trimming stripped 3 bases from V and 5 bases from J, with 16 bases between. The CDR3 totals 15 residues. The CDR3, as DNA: TGTGCCAGCAGCTTGGTCGGGGGTGATGGGACTGAAGCTTTCTTT. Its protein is CASSLVGGDGTEAFF. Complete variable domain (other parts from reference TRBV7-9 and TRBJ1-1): DTGVSQNPRHKITKRGQNVTFRCDPISEHNRLYWYRQTLGQGPEFLTYFQNEAQLEKSRLLSDRFSAERPKGSFSTLEIQRTEQGDSAMYLCASSLVGGDGTEAFFGQGTRLTVV.

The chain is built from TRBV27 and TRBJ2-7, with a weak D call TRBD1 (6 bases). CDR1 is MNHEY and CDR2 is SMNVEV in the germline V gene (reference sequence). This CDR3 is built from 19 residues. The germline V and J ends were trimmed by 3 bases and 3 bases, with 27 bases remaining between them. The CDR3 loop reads CASSFSSTGHPREDYEQYF. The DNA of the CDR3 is TGTGCCAGCAGTTTTTCGAGTACGGGACACCCTCGCGAGGACTACGAGCAGTACTTC.

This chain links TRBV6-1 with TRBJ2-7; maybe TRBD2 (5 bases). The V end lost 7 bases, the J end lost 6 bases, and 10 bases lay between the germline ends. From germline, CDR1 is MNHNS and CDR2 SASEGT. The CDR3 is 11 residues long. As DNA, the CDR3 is TGTGCCAGCACTGACGGACTCGAGCAGTACTTC. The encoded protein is CASTDGLEQYF.

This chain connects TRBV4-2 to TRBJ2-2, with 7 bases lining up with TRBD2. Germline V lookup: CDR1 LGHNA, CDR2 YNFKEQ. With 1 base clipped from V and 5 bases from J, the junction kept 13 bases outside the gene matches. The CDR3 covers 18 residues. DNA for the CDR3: TGTGCCAGCAGCCAAGTAGGTTCTAGCGGAGAGGGAACCGGGGAGCTGTTTTTT. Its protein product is CASSQVGSSGEGTGELFF.

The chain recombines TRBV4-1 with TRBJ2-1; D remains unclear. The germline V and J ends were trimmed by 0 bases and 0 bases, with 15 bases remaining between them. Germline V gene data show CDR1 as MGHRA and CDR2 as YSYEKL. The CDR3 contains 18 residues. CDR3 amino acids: CASSQEPPAVSSYNEQFF. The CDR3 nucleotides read TGCGCCAGCAGCCAAGAGCCCCCTGCGGTCAGCTCCTACAATGAGCAGTTCTTC.

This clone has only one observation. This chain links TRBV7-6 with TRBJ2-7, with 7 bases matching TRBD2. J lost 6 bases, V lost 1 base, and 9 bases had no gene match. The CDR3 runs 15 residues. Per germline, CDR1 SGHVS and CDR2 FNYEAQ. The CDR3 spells CASSLGYVAGSEQYF. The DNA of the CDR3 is TGTGCCAGCAGCTTAGGATATGTAGCGGGTTCCGAGCAGTACTTC. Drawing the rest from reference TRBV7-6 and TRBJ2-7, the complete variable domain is GAGVSQSPRYKVTKRGQDVALRCDPISGHVSLYWYRQALGQGPEFLTYFNYEAQQDKSGLPNDRFSAERPEGSISTLTIQRTEQRDSAMYRCASSLGYVAGSEQYFGPGTRLTVT.

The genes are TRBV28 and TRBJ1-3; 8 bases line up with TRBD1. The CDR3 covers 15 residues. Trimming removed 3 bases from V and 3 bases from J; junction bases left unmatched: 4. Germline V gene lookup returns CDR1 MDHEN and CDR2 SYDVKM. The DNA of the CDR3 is TGTGCCAGCAGTTTCAGGGGGCAAGGTGGAAACACCATATATTTT. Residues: CASSFRGQGGNTIYF.

CDR3 protein: CASSVVSGYGANVLTF. The CDR3 region has the DNA TGTGCCAGCAGCGTAGTATCGGGGTACGGGGCCAACGTCCTGACTTTC. This chain joins TRBV9 and TRBJ2-6; possible D gene TRBD2, 5 bases. Germline-derived CDR1 and CDR2 are SGDLS and YYNGEE. The CDR3 has 16 residues. The V end was cut by 0 bases, the J end by 4 bases, with 11 bases between.

CDR3 region: CAWSVPGAGWSFF. The CDR3 nucleotides are TGTGCCTGGAGTGTACCAGGGGCTGGTTGGTCTTTCTTT. The chain links TRBV30 to TRBJ1-1, with a possible D match to TRBD1 (6 bases). This CDR3 spans 13 amino acids. V shed 0 bases and J shed 12 bases, with 17 bases lying between them. Germline CDR1 is GTSNPN and CDR2 is SVGIG (reference sequence).

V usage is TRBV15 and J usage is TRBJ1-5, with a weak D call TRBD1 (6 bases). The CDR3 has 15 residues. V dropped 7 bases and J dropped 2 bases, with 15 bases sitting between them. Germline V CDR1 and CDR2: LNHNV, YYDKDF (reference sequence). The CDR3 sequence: CATNDGGKRNQPQHF. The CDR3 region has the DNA TGTGCCACCAACGATGGGGGCAAACGCAATCAGCCCCAGCATTTT.